These 27 T cell receptor beta chains came from one sample sequenced in a study of cytomegalovirus exposure and HLA in healthy donors. The data were produced by immunoSEQ multiplex PCR, yet TCRdb's version contains in-frame clones alone and is incomplete. The data show 150,000 to 200,000 clones, just under 90% seen once. The sample taken for sequencing was PBMCs. These receptor sequences come from a woman in her twenties or thirties in good health and CMV-seronegative.

This rearrangement joins TRBV5-1 to TRBJ1-1; D gene unclear. Germline-derived CDR1 and CDR2 are SGHRS and YFSETQ. V lost 1 base to trimming and J lost 2 bases, with 9 bases between them. The CDR3 has 14 amino acids. CDR3 loop: CASSLSSVNTEAFF. CDR3 nucleotides: TGCGCCAGCAGCTTGAGTTCAGTAAACACTGAAGCTTTCTTT.

The chain recombines TRBV6-1 with TRBJ2-7; D might be TRBD1 (6 bases). Germline V gene lookup returns CDR1 MNHNS and CDR2 SASEGT. The CDR3 totals 15 residues. V shed 0 bases and J shed 2 bases, with 11 bases lying between them. CDR3 nucleotides: TGTGCCAGCAGTGAAGCCTGGACAGATGCCTACGAGCAGTACTTC. It encodes CASSEAWTDAYEQYF.

The V call is TRBV11-2, the J call TRBJ2-7, with D perhaps TRBD1 (5 bases). Germline assignment: CDR1 SGHAT and CDR2 FQNNGV. Trimming shortened V by 5 bases and J by 0 bases, and 11 bases separated the two germline ends. There are 14 residues in the CDR3. The CDR3 region has the DNA TGTGCCAGCAGCATACGGCAGGGCTCCTACGAGCAGTACTTC. It encodes CASSIRQGSYEQYF.

This clone showed up just once. The J gene is TRBJ2-5, the V gene TRBV18; tentative D call: TRBD1 (5 bases). The CDR3 has 16 residues. Trimming pared 2 bases from V and 1 base from J, leaving 14 bases between. From germline, CDR1 is KGHSH and CDR2 LQKENI. CDR3 loop: CASSPISDSFQETQYF. CDR3 in DNA: TGTGCCAGCTCACCAATCTCAGACAGCTTCCAAGAGACCCAGTACTTC.

The CDR3 loop is CASSPTPTGITDTQYF. The CDR3 nucleotides are TGTGCCAGCAGCCCTACCCCGACAGGGATCACAGATACGCAGTATTTT. The chain is built from TRBV7-9 and TRBJ2-3; TRBD1 aligns across 7 bases. Germline V CDR1 and CDR2: SEHNR, FQNEAQ (reference sequence). The CDR3 has 16 amino acids. Trimming took 5 bases from V and 2 from J; bases not matched to a gene: 10.

The chain uses TRBV10-2 and TRBJ2-7; TRBD1 might be the D (6 bases). CDR1 and CDR2 (germline): WSHSY, SAAADI. The V and J ends lost 0 bases and 0 bases respectively, with 9 bases between them. This CDR3 spans 15 amino acids. The CDR3 region is CASSESAGASYEQYF. DNA for the CDR3: TGCGCCAGCAGTGAGTCGGCAGGGGCCTCCTACGAGCAGTACTTC.

This chain uses TRBV5-1 with TRBJ2-7, with 8 bases that match TRBD2. V gave up 0 bases and J gave up 2 bases; unmatched junction bases: 4. This CDR3 spans 15 amino acids. The V gene's germline CDR1 is SGHRS and CDR2 YFSETQ. The CDR3 sequence: CASSLATGGPYEQYF. The CDR3 DNA is TGCGCCAGCAGCTTGGCCACGGGGGGGCCCTACGAGCAGTACTTC.

The chain links TRBV5-6 to TRBJ2-5; 9 bases align to TRBD2. Germline CDR1 and CDR2: SGHDT and YYEEEE. The junction had 5 bases not matched to a gene; V was cut back by 3 bases and J by 5 bases. The CDR3 sequence is 14 residues long. The DNA of the CDR3 is TGTGCCAGCAGCTCAGCGGGGGGCACCGAGACCCAGTACTTC. Its translation is CASSSAGGTETQYF.

The V and J genes are TRBV7-9 and TRBJ2-1, with D maybe TRBD1 (5 bases). The CDR3 spans 14 residues. V was cut by 4 bases and J by 8 bases, with 15 bases left in between. Germline loops: CDR1 SEHNR, CDR2 FQNEAQ (reference sequence). CDR3 in DNA: TGTGCCAGCAGCTCAACAAGGGCCAGGGATGAGCAGTTCTTC. This sequence encodes CASSSTRARDEQFF.

This clone was detected only a few times. The J gene is TRBJ2-5, the V gene TRBV7-2; 8 bases line up with TRBD1. The germline gives CDR1 SGHTA, CDR2 FQGNSA. This CDR3 has 14 residues. V was pared by 3 bases and J by 2 bases, with 2 bases of the junction left unmatched. CDR3 in DNA: TGTGCCAGCAGCTTCGGACAGGGTCAAGAGACCCAGTACTTC. It encodes CASSFGQGQETQYF. The full variable domain, rest sourced from reference TRBV7-2 and TRBJ2-5, is GAGVSQSPSNKVTEKGKDVELRCDPISGHTALYWYRQSLGQGLEFLIYFQGNSAPDKSGLPSDRFSAERTGGSVSTLTIQRTQQEDSAVYLCASSFGQGQETQYFGPGTRLLVL.

This chain joins TRBV5-1 and TRBJ2-1; D unresolved. V lost 0 bases to trimming and J lost 6 bases, with 10 bases between them. The CDR3 extends over 14 amino acids. Germline V gene sequence: CDR1 SGHRS, CDR2 YFSETQ. The CDR3 bases are TGCGCCAGCAGCTTGGGTCTAGATATCAATGAGCAGTTCTTC. This encodes CASSLGLDINEQFF.

This clone occurred once. The CDR3 nucleotides read TGTGCCAGCAGTGATACCCCCGCAGGGCCCCTCGTCTATGGCTACACCTTC. It is translated as CASSDTPAGPLVYGYTF. V is TRBV9 and J is TRBJ1-2, with D perhaps matching TRBD1 (5 bases). The CDR3 spans 17 residues. CDR1 and CDR2 from the germline V gene are SGDLS and YYNGEE. Deletions cut 5 bases from V and 4 bases from J, with 24 bases between.

The chain links TRBV5-1 to TRBJ2-3; D ambiguous. The CDR3 covers 12 residues. V lost 5 bases, J lost 0 bases, and 4 bases lay in between. Germline V lookup: CDR1 SGHRS, CDR2 YFSETQ. CDR3 amino acids: CASRRSTDTQYF. The CDR3 nucleotides read TGCGCCAGCAGGCGCAGCACAGATACGCAGTATTTT.

V usage is TRBV29-1 and J usage is TRBJ1-1; a possible D gene is TRBD1 (5 bases). The CDR3 covers 12 residues. Trimming removed 8 bases at V and 6 bases at J, with 16 bases between. Germline values: CDR1 SQVTM, CDR2 ANQGSEA. The CDR3 DNA reads TGCAGCTCCCGAGCGGGGGGGGCTGAAGCTTTCTTT. This codes for CSSRAGGAEAFF.

There are a few counts of this clone. The V gene is TRBV6-5, the J gene TRBJ2-7; 12 bases line up with TRBD1. This CDR3 is built from 16 residues. V lost 2 bases, J lost 7 bases, and 9 bases stayed unmatched. Germline CDR1 reads MNHEY; CDR2 reads SVGAGI. CDR3 DNA sequence: TGTGCCAGCAGTTACGCTGCCGGGACAGGGGGCGGGGAGCAGTACTTC. Protein sequence: CASSYAAGTGGGEQYF.

The chain recombines TRBV4-3 with TRBJ1-2; 7 nucleotides agree with TRBD1. The CDR3 has 14 amino acids. The germline V gene has CDR1 LGHNA and CDR2 YSLEER. V gave up 0 bases and J gave up 5 bases; unmatched junction bases: 3. CDR3 sequence: CASSQDETGYGYTF. The CDR3 nucleotides read TGCGCCAGCAGCCAAGATGAGACAGGGTATGGCTACACCTTC.

The chain has TRBV7-9 and TRBJ2-3; 8 bases agree with TRBD1. With V trimmed by 3 bases and J by 0 bases, 11 bases remained unmatched. From germline, CDR1 is SEHNR and CDR2 FQNEAQ (reference sequence). This CDR3 spans 18 amino acids. CDR3 coding DNA: TGTGCCAGCAGCTTGACTGCCCGGACAGGGAATAGCACAGATACGCAGTATTTT. This encodes CASSLTARTGNSTDTQYF.

The rearrangement links TRBV6-5 to TRBJ1-2, with D perhaps matching TRBD1 (6 bases). Per the germline V gene, CDR1 is MNHEY and CDR2 is SVGAGI. The V and J ends lost 7 bases and 6 bases respectively, with 15 bases between them. The length of the CDR3 is 13 residues. CDR3 amino acids: CASKGVTVDGYTF. The CDR3 DNA follows: TGTGCCAGCAAGGGGGTTACGGTCGATGGCTACACCTTC.

The V and J genes are TRBV5-1 and TRBJ2-7, with TRBD1 matching over 9 bases. Germline trimming cut 3 bases from V and 1 base from J; bases unmatched to any gene: 11. The V gene's germline CDR1 is SGHRS and CDR2 YFSETQ. This CDR3 has 17 residues. The CDR3 DNA reads TGCGCCAGCAGCTACGGACTAGGGACAGGGAAGTCCTACGAGCAGTACTTC. The encoded protein is CASSYGLGTGKSYEQYF.

The rearrangement links TRBV10-1 to TRBJ2-2; 8 nucleotides line up with TRBD2. V lost 8 bases, J lost 2 bases, and 1 base stayed unmatched. The germline gives CDR1 WNHNN, CDR2 SYGVQD (reference sequence). The CDR3 runs 13 residues. CDR3 nucleotides: TGCGCCAGCGCGGGGGGAAACACCGGGGAGCTGTTTTTT. It encodes CASAGGNTGELFF.

This chain connects TRBV6-5 to TRBJ1-2; 10 nucleotides align to TRBD1. Losses at the gene ends were 8 bases for V and 3 bases for J; bases not matched to a gene: 9. This CDR3 comprises 15 residues. CDR1 and CDR2 from the germline V gene are MNHEY and SVGAGI. The CDR3 sequence: CASGSSGTGDYGYTF. CDR3 DNA sequence: TGTGCCAGCGGATCTTCTGGGACAGGGGACTATGGCTACACCTTC.

The rearrangement joins TRBV5-6 to TRBJ2-7; tentatively, D is TRBD2 (7 bases). In germline, CDR1 is SGHDT, CDR2 YYEEEE. Trimming cost V 0 bases and J 3 bases, with 10 bases left between them. CDR3 size: 14 residues. The CDR3: CASSLGGGSYEQYF. The DNA of the CDR3 is TGTGCCAGCAGCTTGGGCGGGGGCAGCTACGAGCAGTACTTC.

This clone was detected once. The chain employs TRBV21-1 and TRBJ1-5. TRBV21-1 is flagged as a pseudogene. The CDR3 contains 17 residues. In nucleotides, the CDR3 is TGTGCCAGCAGCCCTAACCACGGGAATGTGAGCAATCAGCCCCAGCATTTT. Amino acids: CASSPNHGNVSNQPQHF.

This clone occurred once. This rearrangement joins TRBV12-5 to TRBJ1-6; 9 bases fit TRBD1. With V trimmed by 6 bases and J by 7 bases, 10 bases remained unmatched. Germline values: CDR1 LGHNT, CDR2 FRNRAP. This CDR3 is built from 16 residues. The chain's CDR3 is CASGVLQGALNSPLHF. CDR3 bases: TGTGCTAGTGGCGTTCTACAGGGGGCCCTCAATTCACCCCTCCACTTT.

V gene TRBV7-2 combines with J gene TRBJ1-1, with D perhaps TRBD1 (6 bases). V lost 5 bases to trimming and J lost 10 bases, with 14 bases between them. Germline V lookup: CDR1 SGHTA, CDR2 FQGNSA. This CDR3 is built from 12 residues. CDR3 coding DNA: TGTGCCAGCAGCCAGGGACAAAATAGAGCTTTCTTT. Translating gives CASSQGQNRAFF.

The gene calls are TRBV19 and TRBJ1-6; weak D call: TRBD1 (6 bases). The CDR3 has 14 amino acids. Germline CDR1 and CDR2: LNHDA and SQIVND (reference sequence). The V end was cut by 11 bases, the J end by 5 bases, with 16 bases between. The CDR3 protein is CAASRGGNNSPLHF. The CDR3 region has the DNA TGTGCCGCATCCCGGGGGGGCAATAATTCACCCCTCCACTTT.

J is TRBJ2-1 and V is TRBV4-1, with TRBD2 matching 9 bases. Trimming at V came to 6 bases and at J to 1 base, leaving 4 bases not matched to a gene. The length of the CDR3 is 15 residues. Germline V gene lookup returns CDR1 MGHRA and CDR2 YSYEKL. The CDR3 DNA follows: TGCGCCAGCAGGGGGGCGGGGGGGTCCTACAATGAGCAGTTCTTC. This encodes CASRGAGGSYNEQFF.